Following are 25 T cell receptor beta chains from one sample sequenced in a study of OX40 agonist ivuxolimab in advanced cancers. Using immunoSEQ multiplex PCR, the repertoire was profiled, and TCRdb retains in-frame clones only, with some absent. The data hold just under 20,000 clones, with around three quarters observed a single time. The sample in question was CD4+ or CD8+ T cells sorted from blood, obtained in a trial of the OX40 agonist ivuxolimab. The receptors come from an adult with an advanced solid tumor such as melanoma, head and neck, liver or kidney cancer.

The V and J genes are TRBV28 and TRBJ1-6, with D perhaps TRBD1 (5 bases). Trimming took off 2 bases at V and 14 bases at J, with 10 bases between the two ends. The length of the CDR3 is 12 residues. Per the germline V gene, CDR1 is MDHEN and CDR2 is SYDVKM. The CDR3 DNA reads as TGTGCCAGCAGTTTAGGTGGGACGACCCTCCACTTT. Its protein product is CASSLGGTTLHF.

V is TRBV9 and J is TRBJ1-4; no reliable D call. CDR1 and CDR2 from the germline V gene are SGDLS and YYNGEE. The CDR3 extends over 12 amino acids. With 1 base removed from V and 6 bases from J, the gap between germline ends came to 4 bases. The CDR3 loop reads CASSVRDEKLFF. The CDR3 DNA reads as TGTGCCAGCAGCGTAAGAGATGAAAAACTGTTTTTT.

The chain's CDR3 is CASSSPPDQPQHF. CDR3 bases: TGTGCCAGCAGTTCCCCACCGGATCAGCCCCAGCATTTT. The V and J genes are TRBV27 and TRBJ1-5, with no clear D. CDR3 length: 13 residues. Germline CDR1 MNHEY, CDR2 SMNVEV (reference sequence). Trimming removed 4 bases at V and 5 bases at J, with 9 bases between.

The V and J genes are TRBV27 and TRBJ1-2; perhaps TRBD1 as D (5 bases). The ends were cut back, 5 bases at V and 4 bases at J, with 14 bases in the middle. CDR1 is MNHEY and CDR2 is SMNVEV in the germline V gene (reference sequence). CDR3 length equals 14 residues. The CDR3, as DNA: TGTGCCAGCAGTGAAGGCCAGGGCACCTATGGCTACACCTTC. Translation: CASSEGQGTYGYTF.

The chain is built from TRBV7-8 and TRBJ2-7; D may be TRBD1 (6 bases). Germline V gives CDR1 SGHVS, CDR2 FQNEAQ. This CDR3 has 14 residues. V was trimmed by 3 bases and J by 3 bases, leaving 12 bases between them. In DNA, the CDR3 is TGTGCCAGCAGCTTCACAGGGTCTCGCTACGAGCAGTACTTC. Translation: CASSFTGSRYEQYF. Supplemented by reference TRBV7-8 and TRBJ2-7, the full variable domain reads GAGVSQSPRYKVAKRGQDVALRCDPISGHVSLFWYQQALGQGPEFLTYFQNEAQLDKSGLPSDRFFAERPEGSVSTLKIQRTQQEDSAVYLCASSFTGSRYEQYFGPGTRLTVT.

The chain joins TRBV6-6 to TRBJ1-5; D remains unclear. This CDR3 is 11 amino acids long. The V gene's germline CDR1 is MNHNY and CDR2 SVGAGI (reference sequence). The V and J ends lost 4 bases and 7 bases respectively, with 5 bases between them. This CDR3 reads CASSFGQPQHF. CDR3 sequence (DNA): TGTGCCAGCAGTTTCGGCCAGCCCCAGCATTTT.

The rearrangement uses TRBV5-8 and TRBJ2-1; D not certain. The CDR3 sequence is 12 residues long. From germline, CDR1 is SGHTS and CDR2 YDEGEE. V was cut by 2 bases and J by 6 bases, with 6 bases left in between. The CDR3 region is CASSFGFNEQFF. CDR3 sequence (DNA): TGTGCCAGCAGCTTTGGATTCAATGAGCAGTTCTTC.

J is TRBJ1-4 and V is TRBV23-1; TRBD1 matches 7 bases. TRBV23-1 is marked as an open reading frame, function uncertain. Trimming removed 2 bases from V and 14 bases from J; junction bases left unmatched: 20. The CDR3 sequence is 17 residues long. CDR3 DNA sequence: TGCGCCAGCAGTCAAAAATACCCGGGACAGAGAGCAAAGGGGCTGTTTTTT. Translated, it gives CASSQKYPGQRAKGLFF.

The V and J genes are TRBV28 and TRBJ2-3, with 8 bases fitting TRBD1. The CDR3 loop spans 15 amino acids. From germline, CDR1 is MDHEN and CDR2 SYDVKM. V was pared by 0 bases and J by 5 bases, with 4 bases of the junction left unmatched. The CDR3 nucleotides read TGTGCCAGCAGTTTATGGGGACAGGTGATAGATACGCAGTATTTT. Its protein product is CASSLWGQVIDTQYF.

V usage is TRBV5-6 and J usage is TRBJ2-3, with 7 bases lining up with TRBD2. Trimming cost V 3 bases and J 2 bases; bases outside gene matches: 6. The CDR3 covers 15 residues. Germline V gene data show CDR1 as SGHDT and CDR2 as YYEEEE. The CDR3 DNA reads TGTGCCAGCAGCTCCGGACTAGGGGCCACAGATACGCAGTATTTT. This codes for CASSSGLGATDTQYF.

This clone appeared a few times. The chain uses TRBV28 and TRBJ1-3; D is ambiguous. Germline V gene lookup returns CDR1 MDHEN and CDR2 SYDVKM. CDR3 length: 13 residues. Trimming took off 6 bases at V and 2 bases at J, with 8 bases between the two ends. The CDR3 sequence: CASSLYPGNTIYF. CDR3 in DNA: TGTGCCAGCAGCCTATACCCTGGAAACACCATATATTTT.

The chain uses TRBV12-5 and TRBJ1-2; D might be TRBD1 (5 bases). Trimming took 3 bases from V and 6 from J, leaving 14 bases between them. Germline-derived CDR1 and CDR2 are LGHNT and FRNRAP. The CDR3 is made up of 14 amino acids. CDR3 bases: TGTGCTAGTGGTTTCATAGCGGGGCGGGATGGCTACACCTTC. Translated: CASGFIAGRDGYTF.

V gene TRBV7-9 combines with J gene TRBJ2-3; D gene unclear. Per germline, CDR1 SEHNR and CDR2 FQNEAQ (reference sequence). Trimming shortened V by 2 bases and J by 0 bases, and 6 bases separated the two germline ends. The CDR3 extends over 14 amino acids. As DNA, the CDR3 is TGTGCCAGCAGCTTAATGGATAGCACAGATACGCAGTATTTT. It encodes CASSLMDSTDTQYF.

In its sample, this clone is medium-sized. Other DNA sequences in this specimen translate into the identical CDR3. The chain is built from TRBV11-2 and TRBJ1-1; possibly TRBD1 for D (5 bases). The germline V and J ends were trimmed by 6 bases and 1 base, with 12 bases remaining between them. The CDR3 totals 14 residues. Germline loops: CDR1 SGHAT, CDR2 FQNNGV. The CDR3 here is CASSLGTTNTEAFF. The CDR3 DNA follows: TGTGCCAGCAGTCTGGGGACTACGAACACTGAAGCTTTCTTT.

The CDR3 DNA follows: TGTGCCAGCAGTCTCCCCGGGGCAGAGGTCTCCTACGAGCAGTACTTC. Protein sequence: CASSLPGAEVSYEQYF. This chain links TRBV28 with TRBJ2-7; possibly TRBD1 or TRBD2 for D (5 bases each). Germline loops: CDR1 MDHEN, CDR2 SYDVKM. The CDR3 is 16 residues long. Between the trimmed V and J ends, which lost 5 bases and 0 bases, there was a span of 17 bases.

The J gene is TRBJ1-1, the V gene TRBV2; the match to TRBD1 covers 9 bases. V lost 4 bases and J lost 5; bases outside the gene matches: 8. The CDR3 covers 15 residues. Germline V gene data show CDR1 as SNHLY and CDR2 as FYNNEI. CDR3 coding DNA: TGTGCCAGCAGTGGGGACAGGGACGGTTTTACTGAAGCTTTCTTT. Its translation: CASSGDRDGFTEAFF.

The chain employs TRBV2 and TRBJ2-3; unclear D gene. Germline-derived CDR1 and CDR2 are SNHLY and FYNNEI. Trimming removed 8 bases from V and 0 bases from J, with 9 bases in between. The CDR3 runs to 13 residues. CDR3 DNA: TGTGCCAGCTTGAGGTTTAGCACAGATACGCAGTATTTT. Protein product: CASLRFSTDTQYF.

V usage is TRBV20-1 and J usage is TRBJ1-2; D remains ambiguous. Germline CDR1 is DFQATT and CDR2 is SNEGSKA (reference sequence). There are 11 residues in the CDR3. The V gene lost 5 bases and the J gene lost 0 bases, with 4 bases spanning the gap. CDR3 coding DNA: TGCAGTGCTCCAGCTAACTATGGCTACACCTTC. Protein product: CSAPANYGYTF.

This clone appeared a few times. The chain uses TRBV6-1 and TRBJ2-2, with 10 bases identical to TRBD2. The germline V gene has CDR1 MNHNS and CDR2 SASEGT. This CDR3 has 16 residues. Trimming at V came to 5 bases and at J to 2 bases, leaving 5 bases not matched to a gene. The CDR3 coding sequence is TGTGCCAGCAGTAAAGGACTAGCGGTTAACACCGGGGAGCTGTTTTTT. It codes for CASSKGLAVNTGELFF.

J is TRBJ1-1 and V is TRBV30; tentatively, D is TRBD1 (5 bases). Germline CDR1 is GTSNPN and CDR2 is SVGIG (reference sequence). The CDR3 totals 12 residues. V was cut by 4 bases and J by 6 bases, with 12 bases left in between. CDR3 residues: CAWNRGRAEAFF. In DNA form, the CDR3 reads TGTGCCTGGAACCGGGGCCGGGCTGAAGCTTTCTTT.

This clone is a singleton in its sample. This sequence joins TRBV6-1 and TRBJ1-2; 8 bases align to TRBD1. J lost 3 bases, V lost 9 bases, and 9 bases had no gene match. Germline values: CDR1 MNHNS, CDR2 SASEGT. This CDR3 region has 14 residues. CDR3 residues: CASDPDRAHYGYTF. CDR3 sequence (DNA): TGTGCCAGTGACCCGGACAGGGCGCACTATGGCTACACCTTC.

The V gene is TRBV19, the J gene TRBJ2-5; D unresolved. Trimming took 1 base from V and 3 from J, leaving 6 bases between them. Germline-derived CDR1 and CDR2 are LNHDA and SQIVND (reference sequence). CDR3 length: 13 residues. CDR3 protein: CASSIGLEETQYF. The CDR3 region has the DNA TGTGCCAGTAGTATAGGGCTAGAAGAGACCCAGTACTTC.

There are a few counts of this clone. The CDR3 loop is CAWASHREWTEAFF. In DNA, the CDR3 is TGTGCCTGGGCGTCCCACCGGGAGTGGACTGAAGCTTTCTTT. This chain joins TRBV30 and TRBJ1-1, with D unresolved. Trimming cost V 5 bases and J 5 bases, with 18 bases left between them. Germline V gene sequence: CDR1 GTSNPN, CDR2 SVGIG (reference sequence). This CDR3 spans 14 amino acids.

The chain combines TRBV4-1 with TRBJ2-3; D is undetermined. The CDR3 is 11 residues long. V was clipped by 6 bases and J by 1 base, with 2 bases between them. The germline CDR1 and CDR2 sequences are MGHRA and YSYEKL. The chain's CDR3 is CASRGTDTQYF. The DNA for the CDR3 is TGCGCCAGCAGAGGCACAGATACGCAGTATTTT.

V gene TRBV7-2 combines with J gene TRBJ1-1; D is unresolved. The germline CDR1 and CDR2 sequences are SGHTA and FQGNSA. V was shortened by 0 bases and J by 4 bases, with 9 bases between the two germline ends. The CDR3 runs 14 residues. CDR3 DNA: TGTGCCAGCAGCTTAGCGGGGTTGGGCACTGAAGCTTTCTTT. Translating it yields CASSLAGLGTEAFF.